The clone carrying this TCR beta chain has just one count. The record originates from a study of blood T cell repertoires in COVID-19. Across the whole study: Spain, Italy and the United States supplied samples that represented acute and convalescent COVID-19.

The V gene's germline CDR1 is WSHSY and CDR2 SAAADI. This CDR3 has 15 residues. Trimming stripped 5 bases from V and 10 bases from J, with 18 bases between. The data were produced by immunoSEQ multiplex PCR, yet TCRdb's version contains in-frame clones alone and is incomplete. The sample consists of about 140,000 clones, about 86% of them appearing once. The sample consisted of peripheral blood. The TCR was taken from a woman aged 60-75 years with acute or convalescent COVID-19. The gene calls are TRBV10-2 and TRBJ1-6; unclear D gene. The DNA of the CDR3 is TGCGCCAGCAGTTTGGACGTTTCACTAGGGTCACCCCTCCACTTT. Translated, it gives CASSLDVSLGSPLHF.